Each of the 17 T cell receptor beta chains below was sequenced from the same sample in a study of blood T cell dynamics during melanoma immunotherapy. Time point meaning: week 3, after first cycle of checkpoint inhibitor. Data came from immunoSEQ multiplex PCR; TCRdb stores just in-frame clones and leaves some out. The sample includes about 17,000 clones, around nine tenths of them seen just once. The sequences come from blood, collected from a patient treated with checkpoint blockade. The receptors derive from a human donor with melanoma.

Within the sample, this clone is medium-sized. The chain combines TRBV6-1 with TRBJ2-7; 7 positions agree with TRBD1. CDR3 length: 14 residues. V lost 6 bases and J lost 5; bases outside the gene matches: 10. Germline CDR1 reads MNHNS; CDR2 reads SASEGT. CDR3: CASRGDSLLDEQYF. In nucleotides, the CDR3 is TGTGCCAGCAGGGGGGACAGCCTCCTTGACGAGCAGTACTTC.

This chain connects TRBV6-4 to TRBJ2-3, with 7 positions matching TRBD2. Germline assignment: CDR1 MRHNA and CDR2 SNTAGT. Trimming took 3 bases from V and 0 from J; bases not matched to a gene: 6. The CDR3 extends over 16 amino acids. The CDR3 region is CASSDLAGDSTDTQYF. The CDR3 DNA reads TGTGCCAGCAGTGATTTGGCGGGGGATAGCACAGATACGCAGTATTTT.

V is TRBV19 and J is TRBJ2-3; 11 bases are shared with TRBD2. Germline CDR1 is LNHDA and CDR2 is SQIVND (reference sequence). The CDR3 consists of 15 residues. The V and J ends lost 5 bases and 4 bases, in that order; junction bases with no gene match: 5. This CDR3 reads CASSPGLAGADTQYF. The CDR3, as DNA: TGTGCCAGTAGTCCCGGACTAGCGGGTGCAGATACGCAGTATTTT.

The chain recombines TRBV2 with TRBJ1-5; D ambiguous. Trimming cost V 3 bases and J 4 bases, with 16 bases left between them. In germline, CDR1 is SNHLY, CDR2 FYNNEI. The CDR3 length is 16 residues. CDR3 sequence (DNA): TGTGCCAGCAGTGAGGTTGGCCCTATATTGAATCAGCCCCAGCATTTT. Amino acids: CASSEVGPILNQPQHF.

The V gene is TRBV7-2, the J gene TRBJ2-2, with D possibly matching TRBD2 (5 bases). V was cut by 3 bases and J by 7 bases, with 18 bases left in between. This CDR3 has 16 residues. CDR1 is SGHTA and CDR2 is FQGNSA in the germline V gene. This CDR3 reads CASSFIGFQAGGELFF. CDR3 nucleotide sequence: TGTGCCAGCAGCTTTATTGGGTTCCAGGCGGGCGGGGAGCTGTTTTTT. The entire variable domain, with the rest obtained from reference TRBV7-2 and TRBJ2-2, is as follows: GAGVSQSPSNKVTEKGKDVELRCDPISGHTALYWYRQSLGQGLEFLIYFQGNSAPDKSGLPSDRFSAERTGGSVSTLTIQRTQQEDSAVYLCASSFIGFQAGGELFFGEGSRLTVL.

The V gene is TRBV5-8, the J gene TRBJ1-1; a weak D match, TRBD1 (5 bases). Germline V gives CDR1 SGHTS, CDR2 YDEGEE. The V end lost 1 base, the J end lost 3 bases, and 10 bases lay between the germline ends. The CDR3 loop spans 14 amino acids. Here the CDR3 reads CASSLLRGDTEAFF. As DNA, the CDR3 is TGTGCCAGCAGCTTGTTGAGGGGCGACACTGAAGCTTTCTTT.

The chain uses TRBV7-2 and TRBJ2-1; D not certain. The CDR3 spans 17 residues. CDR1 and CDR2 from the germline V gene are SGHTA and FQGNSA. The V gene lost 3 bases and the J gene lost 0 bases, with 15 bases spanning the gap. The CDR3 region is CASSFMGSPSSYNEQFF. CDR3 DNA sequence: TGTGCCAGCAGCTTTATGGGGTCCCCAAGCTCCTACAATGAGCAGTTCTTC.

The chain is built from TRBV28 and TRBJ1-5; possible D gene TRBD1, 5 bases. Germline CDR1 is MDHEN and CDR2 is SYDVKM. Trimming removed 5 bases at V and 0 bases at J, with 11 bases between. This CDR3 contains 15 residues. Written as DNA, the CDR3 is TGTGCCAGCAGTCCGGACACGGATAGCAATCAGCCCCAGCATTTT. Its translation: CASSPDTDSNQPQHF.

The chain has TRBV7-9 and TRBJ1-1, with TRBD1 matching 9 bases. The CDR3 is 15 amino acids. Germline trimming cut 4 bases from V and 1 base from J; bases unmatched to any gene: 4. In germline, CDR1 is SEHNR, CDR2 FQNEAQ (reference sequence). CDR3 coding DNA: TGTGCCAGCAGCTCGGGACAGGGCACGAACACTGAAGCTTTCTTT. It yields the protein CASSSGQGTNTEAFF.

The genes are TRBV30 and TRBJ2-2, with D perhaps TRBD1 or TRBD2 (6 bases each). V shed 5 bases and J shed 7 bases, with 14 bases lying between them. The germline V gene has CDR1 GTSNPN and CDR2 SVGIG (reference sequence). The CDR3 totals 13 residues. CDR3 coding DNA: TGTGCCTGGGCGGAGGGGGGTTACGGGGAGCTGTTTTTT. This translates into CAWAEGGYGELFF. Filled out from reference TRBV30 and TRBJ2-2, the complete variable domain reads SQTIHQWPATLVQPVGSPLSLECTVEGTSNPNLYWYRQAAGRGLQLLFYSVGIGQISSEVPQNLSASRPQDRQFILSSKKLLLSDSGFYLCAWAEGGYGELFFGEGSRLTVL.

J is TRBJ1-3 and V is TRBV27, with TRBD1 identical over 7 bases. Trimming cost V 3 bases and J 2 bases; bases outside gene matches: 4. The germline gives CDR1 MNHEY, CDR2 SMNVEV (reference sequence). This CDR3 is built from 15 residues. CDR3 coding DNA: TGTGCCAGCAGTTTGTCCCAGGGGGCTGGAAACACCATATATTTT. Translating it yields CASSLSQGAGNTIYF.

The chain links TRBV6-5 to TRBJ1-6; no clear D. This CDR3 spans 14 amino acids. Trimming took 2 bases from V and 3 from J, leaving 5 bases between them. CDR1 and CDR2 (germline): MNHEY, SVGAGI. CDR3 nucleotides: TGTGCCAGCAGTTACCAGGACTATAATTCACCCCTCCACTTT. Protein sequence: CASSYQDYNSPLHF.

This chain links TRBV19 with TRBJ2-5, with unresolved D. Germline V lookup: CDR1 LNHDA, CDR2 SQIVND (reference sequence). The CDR3 spans 11 residues. Trimming removed 6 bases at V and 2 bases at J, with 4 bases between. The CDR3 loop is CASRVQETQYF. For the CDR3, the DNA is TGTGCCAGTAGGGTTCAAGAGACCCAGTACTTC.

The chain combines TRBV7-8 with TRBJ2-2; 10 bases are a match to TRBD2. CDR3 length: 18 residues. Losses at the gene ends were 2 bases for V and 7 bases for J; bases not matched to a gene: 13. The V gene's germline CDR1 is SGHVS and CDR2 FQNEAQ. The CDR3 coding sequence is TGTGCCAGCAGCTTACCCCGTCGGCTAGCGGGAGTTCACGGGGAGCTGTTTTTT. Its protein is CASSLPRRLAGVHGELFF.

The J gene is TRBJ2-1, the V gene TRBV5-4; the match to TRBD2 covers 8 bases. Germline-derived CDR1 and CDR2 are SGHNT and YYREEE (reference sequence). V trimming: 0 bases; J trimming: 4 bases; junction bases outside the gene matches: 3. This CDR3 region has 15 residues. The CDR3 DNA follows: TGTGCCAGCAGCTTGGGTAGCGGGGTATACAATGAGCAGTTCTTC. This sequence encodes CASSLGSGVYNEQFF.

J is TRBJ2-5 and V is TRBV10-1; TRBD2 matches 12 bases. Per germline, CDR1 WNHNN and CDR2 SYGVQD (reference sequence). This CDR3 is 16 amino acids long. The V gene end was trimmed by 6 bases and the J gene end by 2 bases; junction bases not matched to a gene: 7. The CDR3 loop is CASSDRTSGNQETQYF. The CDR3 nucleotides are TGCGCCAGCAGCGACCGGACTAGCGGGAATCAAGAGACCCAGTACTTC.

V is TRBV20-1 and J is TRBJ1-5, with a possible D match to TRBD1 (5 bases). In germline, CDR1 is DFQATT, CDR2 SNEGSKA (reference sequence). This CDR3 is 10 amino acids long. The V end lost 6 bases, the J end lost 11 bases, and 11 bases lay between the germline ends. CDR3 DNA: TGCAGTGCCCTCAGGGATGCCCAGCATTTT. Amino acids: CSALRDAQHF.